A single sample is the source of the 16 T cell receptor beta chains below, sequenced in a study of beta chain features in type 1 diabetes. Study-wide results and limits: Patients with Type 1 diabetes showed moderately but significantly shorter TCRB CDR3s in all four CD4+ subsets.

TCRB transcripts that were expressed got sequenced, as all of the isolated RNA had been reverse transcribed. The data were produced by immunoSEQ multiplex PCR, yet TCRdb's version contains in-frame clones alone and is incomplete. The table lists about 710,000 clones, about 14% of them singletons, with 0.03% to 0.04% in the top ten. The antigens for these receptors are not known. The material sequenced was naive CD4+ T cells from blood. The receptors were gathered from a man aged 18 to 30 with type 1 diabetes.

As to this clone: Other DNA sequences in this sample translate to the same CDR3. V gene TRBV6-6 combines with J gene TRBJ2-7; 8 bases match TRBD1. Germline V CDR1 and CDR2: MNHNY, SVGAGI (reference sequence). V dropped 3 bases and J dropped 2; count of bases not matched to a gene: 3. This CDR3 is 14 amino acids long. The CDR3 spells CASSYSQGAYEQYF. The CDR3, as DNA: TGTGCCAGCAGTTATTCACAGGGGGCCTACGAGCAGTACTTC.

This sequence joins TRBV6-5 and TRBJ2-7; 8 bases line up with TRBD2. V lost 9 bases and J lost 2; bases outside the gene matches: 6. CDR1 and CDR2 (germline): MNHEY, SVGAGI. CDR3 length equals 13 residues. Here the CDR3 reads CASGGSGTYEQYF. CDR3 DNA sequence: TGTGCCAGTGGCGGTAGCGGGACCTACGAGCAGTACTTC.

The chain links TRBV2 to TRBJ2-5; D may be TRBD1 (6 bases). Germline CDR1 SNHLY, CDR2 FYNNEI. The ends were cut back, 10 bases at V and 7 bases at J, with 16 bases in the middle. The CDR3 contains 12 residues. As DNA, the CDR3 is TGTGCCACAAGACAGGACCGAGGGACCCAGTACTTC. This translates into CATRQDRGTQYF.

The V gene is TRBV6-5, the J gene TRBJ1-1; weak D call: TRBD1 (6 bases). V was shortened by 6 bases and J by 4 bases, with 18 bases between the two germline ends. The CDR3 runs to 15 residues. From germline, CDR1 is MNHEY and CDR2 SVGAGI. CDR3 coding DNA: TGTGCCAGCAGCTCCTATAGGGGGTCCTTCACTGAAGCTTTCTTT. It encodes CASSSYRGSFTEAFF.

The gene calls are TRBV6-5 and TRBJ1-2; 8 nucleotides align to TRBD1. V shed 6 bases and J 6 bases; nucleotides not matched to a gene: 12. Germline V lookup: CDR1 MNHEY, CDR2 SVGAGI. The CDR3 sequence is 15 residues long. CDR3 protein: CASRGGTGGGHGYTF. CDR3 in DNA: TGTGCCAGCAGGGGCGGGACAGGCGGGGGCCATGGCTACACCTTC.

This clone was picked up a small number of times. The chain combines TRBV30 with TRBJ2-1; no definite D call. Germline V CDR1 and CDR2: GTSNPN, SVGIG (reference sequence). The CDR3 sequence is 13 residues long. With 4 bases removed from V and 4 bases from J, the gap between germline ends came to 11 bases. CDR3 loop: CAWTLQTYNEQFF. Written as DNA, the CDR3 is TGTGCCTGGACCCTTCAAACTTACAATGAGCAGTTCTTC. The full variable domain, with the rest looked up from reference TRBV30 and TRBJ2-1, is SQTIHQWPATLVQPVGSPLSLECTVEGTSNPNLYWYRQAAGRGLQLLFYSVGIGQISSEVPQNLSASRPQDRQFILSSKKLLLSDSGFYLCAWTLQTYNEQFFGPGTRLTVL.

This clone was picked up a small number of times. The sample has other DNA sequences that encode this CDR3 too. The gene calls are TRBV7-9 and TRBJ1-5; 7 bases fit TRBD1. Germline values: CDR1 SEHNR, CDR2 FQNEAQ (reference sequence). V was pared by 1 base and J by 7 bases, with 4 bases of the junction left unmatched. The CDR3 spans 14 residues. This CDR3 is CASSLGQGGQPQHF. The CDR3 region has the DNA TGTGCCAGCAGCTTAGGACAGGGTGGGCAGCCCCAGCATTTT.

This clone was counted only a few times. The chain combines TRBV7-9 with TRBJ1-1; D unclear. Looked up from germline, CDR1 is SEHNR and CDR2 is FQNEAQ (reference sequence). The CDR3 consists of 14 residues. Between the trimmed V and J ends, which lost 0 bases and 3 bases, there was a span of 8 bases. The CDR3, as DNA: TGTGCCAGCAGCTTAGCAGGTGTACACACTGAAGCTTTCTTT. Translation: CASSLAGVHTEAFF.

The table lists this clone with a few counts. The chain employs TRBV27 and TRBJ2-5, with D tentatively TRBD1 (6 bases). Germline CDR1 MNHEY, CDR2 SMNVEV (reference sequence). The CDR3 is made up of 15 amino acids. The V gene lost 3 bases and the J gene lost 5 bases, with 16 bases spanning the gap. The CDR3 here is CASSLYQGLGETQYF. CDR3 nucleotides: TGTGCCAGCAGTTTGTATCAGGGGTTGGGGGAGACCCAGTACTTC.

The rearrangement uses TRBV4-1 and TRBJ2-3; D may be TRBD2 (5 bases). The CDR3 has 16 residues. Trimming left V 1 base short and J 2 bases short, with 13 bases between. CDR1 and CDR2 from the germline V gene are MGHRA and YSYEKL. The chain's CDR3 is CASSQVFGGPTDTQYF. Written as DNA, the CDR3 is TGCGCCAGCAGCCAAGTGTTCGGCGGGCCCACAGATACGCAGTATTTT.

This chain links TRBV14 with TRBJ1-3; D remains unclear. The germline V gene encodes CDR1 SGHDN and CDR2 FVKESK. V was pared by 0 bases and J by 4 bases, with 4 bases between. The CDR3 is 13 residues long. DNA of the CDR3: TGTGCCAGCAGCCAAGAGCGAGGAAACACCATATATTTT. It is translated as CASSQERGNTIYF.

The V call is TRBV10-3, the J call TRBJ1-2, with 7 bases that match TRBD1. The CDR3 sequence is 16 residues long. Losses at the gene ends were 0 bases for V and 7 bases for J; bases not matched to a gene: 11. CDR1 is ENHRY and CDR2 is SYGVKD in the germline V gene. The CDR3 region has the DNA TGTGCCATCAGTGAGTCTGGGCAGGGGGTAGTCAGTGGCTACACCTTC. This encodes CAISESGQGVVSGYTF.

This chain uses TRBV9 with TRBJ1-2, with D perhaps TRBD1 (6 bases). Germline-derived CDR1 and CDR2 are SGDLS and YYNGEE. The CDR3 runs 16 residues. With 4 bases removed from V and 1 base from J, the gap between germline ends came to 17 bases. Written as DNA, the CDR3 is TGTGCCAGCAGCTCTCGAAAGGGAGGGGGTAACTATGGCTACACCTTC. Encoded protein: CASSSRKGGGNYGYTF.

This clone was detected only a few times. The rearrangement uses TRBV30 and TRBJ1-3; no firm D call. The V gene's germline CDR1 is GTSNPN and CDR2 SVGIG (reference sequence). CDR3 length: 13 amino acids. V lost 0 bases and J lost 3, with 6 bases in between. The CDR3 DNA follows: TGTGCCTGGAGTGTAACAGATGGAAACACCATATATTTT. Translation: CAWSVTDGNTIYF.

A note on this clone: Additional DNA sequences in this sample encode the identical CDR3. The chain is built from TRBV2 and TRBJ2-7, with TRBD2 identical over 8 bases. CDR1 SNHLY and CDR2 FYNNEI come from the germline V gene. Trimming took 3 bases from V and 5 from J; bases not matched to a gene: 6. The CDR3 loop spans 14 amino acids. CDR3 loop: CASSDRTGGDEQYF. The DNA for the CDR3 is TGTGCCAGCAGTGATCGAACGGGAGGGGACGAGCAGTACTTC. Full variable domain (remainder filled in from reference TRBV2 and TRBJ2-7): EPEVTQTPSHQVTQMGQEVILRCVPISNHLYFYWYRQILGQKVEFLVSFYNNEISEKSEIFDDQFSVERPDGSNFTLKIRSTKLEDSAMYFCASSDRTGGDEQYFGPGTRLTVT.

This clone was detected only a few times. The CDR3 DNA reads as TGCGCCAGCAGTGACCTAGCGGGGGCAGGGCGCGGTGAGCAGTTCTTC. Translation gives CASSDLAGAGRGEQFF. The chain recombines TRBV10-2 with TRBJ2-1; 10 bases fit TRBD2. Trimming took 3 bases from V and 9 from J; bases not matched to a gene: 11. Germline CDR1 is WSHSY and CDR2 is SAAADI. The CDR3 length is 16 residues.